The sequence of this T cell receptor beta chain was determined in a study of T cell changes during pregnancy in multiple sclerosis. This table comes from immunoSEQ multiplex PCR, and its TCRdb copy is limited to in-frame clones, with some not included. The table includes about 93,000 clones, roughly 92% detected once. J lost 8 bases, V lost 5 bases, and 12 bases had no gene match. CDR3 length: 15 amino acids. Per the germline V gene, CDR1 is SGHVS and CDR2 is FNYEAQ. This chain joins TRBV7-6 and TRBJ2-1; 7 bases align to TRBD2. The specimen comprised peripheral blood, sampled after pregnancy. The TCR originated in a female donor with multiple sclerosis, enrolled in a pregnancy study. CDR3 in DNA: TGTGCCAGCAGCCGCGTGGGAGGGCCGGGGGATGAGCAGTTCTTC. It specifies CASSRVGGPGDEQFF.